This TCR beta chain comes out of a study of CD8 T cells in ankylosing spondylitis. Broader study findings: Ankylosing spondylitis blood appeared to carry a characteristic TCR beta motif of roughly 8 highly homologous variants.

J was trimmed by 3 bases and V by 4 bases; bases with no gene match: 6. Germline CDR1 SGHDN, CDR2 FVKESK. The CDR3 consists of 15 residues. In this sample, this clonotype turned up a few times. The antigen remains unidentified. One entry per CDR3 protein results from TCRdb running MiXCR on the 5' RACE reads. The data show under 150,000 distinct CDR3 sequences, around 9% seen once. This receptor was obtained from a male donor with ankylosing spondylitis or in good health (not recorded which). Source material: blood, either unsorted or a sorted T cell fraction (not recorded which). The chain is built from TRBV14 and TRBJ2-3, with 8 bases aligning to TRBD2. The CDR3 sequence is CASSRAGAWTDTQYF. The DNA for the CDR3 is TGTGCCAGCAGCCGAGCGGGAGCTTGGACAGATACGCAGTATTTT.